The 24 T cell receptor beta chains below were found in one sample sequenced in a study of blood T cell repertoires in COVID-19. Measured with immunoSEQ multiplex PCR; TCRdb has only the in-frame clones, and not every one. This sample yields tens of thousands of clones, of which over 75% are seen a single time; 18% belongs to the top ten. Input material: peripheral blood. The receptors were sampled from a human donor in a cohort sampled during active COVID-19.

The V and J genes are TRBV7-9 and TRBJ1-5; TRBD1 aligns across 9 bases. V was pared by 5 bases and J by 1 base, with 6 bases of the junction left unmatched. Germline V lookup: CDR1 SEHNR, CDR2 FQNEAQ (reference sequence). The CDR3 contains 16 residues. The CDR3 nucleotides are TGTGCCAGCAGCGAAATCACAGGGGGCAGCAATCAGCCCCAGCATTTT. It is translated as CASSEITGGSNQPQHF. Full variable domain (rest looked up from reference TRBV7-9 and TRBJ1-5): DTGVSQNPRHKITKRGQNVTFRCDPISEHNRLYWYRQTLGQGPEFLTYFQNEAQLEKSRLLSDRFSAERPKGSFSTLEIQRTEQGDSAMYLCASSEITGGSNQPQHFGDGTRLSIL.

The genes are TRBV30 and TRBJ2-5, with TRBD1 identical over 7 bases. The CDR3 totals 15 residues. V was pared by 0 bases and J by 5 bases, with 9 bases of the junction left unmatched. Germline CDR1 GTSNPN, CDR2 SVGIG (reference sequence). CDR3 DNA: TGTGCCTGGAGTGTATATGAGGGGGCGTGGGAGACCCAGTACTTC. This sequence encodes CAWSVYEGAWETQYF.

Here the CDR3 reads CASSLQVHEQYF. The CDR3 coding sequence is TGTGCCAGCAGCTTGCAGGTCCACGAGCAGTACTTC. The chain joins TRBV11-3 to TRBJ2-7; unclear D gene. From germline, CDR1 is SGHNT and CDR2 YENEEA. Trimming pared 3 bases from V and 5 bases from J, leaving 8 bases between. There are 12 residues in the CDR3.

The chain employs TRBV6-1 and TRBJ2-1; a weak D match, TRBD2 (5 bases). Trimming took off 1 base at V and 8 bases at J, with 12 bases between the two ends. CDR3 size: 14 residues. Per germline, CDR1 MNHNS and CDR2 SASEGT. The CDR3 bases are TGTGCCAGCAGTGAAGAGGACGGGAAGGATGAGCAGTTCTTC. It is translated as CASSEEDGKDEQFF.

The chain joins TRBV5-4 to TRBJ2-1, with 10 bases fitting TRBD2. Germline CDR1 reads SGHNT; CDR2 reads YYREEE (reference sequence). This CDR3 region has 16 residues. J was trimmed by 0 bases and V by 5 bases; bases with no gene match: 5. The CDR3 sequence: CASRDASGGSYNEQFF. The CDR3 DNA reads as TGTGCCAGCAGGGACGCTAGCGGGGGCTCCTACAATGAGCAGTTCTTC. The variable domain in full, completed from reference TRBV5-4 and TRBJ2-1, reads ETGVTQSPTHLIKTRGQQVTLRCSSQSGHNTVSWYQQALGQGPQFIFQYYREEENGRGNFPPRFSGLQFPNYSSELNVNALELDDSALYLCASRDASGGSYNEQFFGPGTRLTVL.

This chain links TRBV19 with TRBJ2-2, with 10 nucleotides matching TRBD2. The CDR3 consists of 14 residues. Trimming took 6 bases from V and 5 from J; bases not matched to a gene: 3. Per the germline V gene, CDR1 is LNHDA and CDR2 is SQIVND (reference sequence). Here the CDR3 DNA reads TGTGCCAGTAGCCGTAGCGGGGGGACCGGGGAGCTGTTTTTT. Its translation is CASSRSGGTGELFF.

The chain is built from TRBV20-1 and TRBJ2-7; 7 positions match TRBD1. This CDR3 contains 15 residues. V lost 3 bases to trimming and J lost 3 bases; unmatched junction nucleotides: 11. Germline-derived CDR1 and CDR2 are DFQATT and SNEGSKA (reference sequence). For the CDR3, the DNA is TGCAGTGCTAGTTCTGGGAAGGGGGCAGTCTACGAGCAGTACTTC. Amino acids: CSASSGKGAVYEQYF.

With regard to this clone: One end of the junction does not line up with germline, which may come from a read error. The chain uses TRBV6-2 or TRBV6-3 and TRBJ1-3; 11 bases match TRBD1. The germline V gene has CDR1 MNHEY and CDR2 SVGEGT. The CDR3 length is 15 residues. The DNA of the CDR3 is TGTGCCAGCAGTGACCTCGGGACAGGGGGAACCACCATATATTTT. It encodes CASSDLGTGGTTIYF.

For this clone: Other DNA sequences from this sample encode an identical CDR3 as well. Written as DNA, the CDR3 is TGTGCCAGTAGTGACTCCCGATGGAGCGAGCAGTACTTC. Translated: CASSDSRWSEQYF. V is TRBV19 and J is TRBJ2-7; D remains ambiguous. Germline V gives CDR1 LNHDA, CDR2 SQIVND (reference sequence). Trimming shortened V by 5 bases and J by 6 bases, and 14 bases separated the two germline ends. CDR3 length: 13 amino acids.

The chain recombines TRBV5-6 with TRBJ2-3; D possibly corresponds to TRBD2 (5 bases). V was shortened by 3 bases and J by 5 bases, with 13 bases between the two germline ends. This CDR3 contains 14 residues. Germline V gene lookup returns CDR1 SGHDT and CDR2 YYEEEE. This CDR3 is CASSSKTGLDTQYF. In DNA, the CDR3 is TGTGCCAGCAGCTCAAAAACGGGATTAGATACGCAGTATTTT.

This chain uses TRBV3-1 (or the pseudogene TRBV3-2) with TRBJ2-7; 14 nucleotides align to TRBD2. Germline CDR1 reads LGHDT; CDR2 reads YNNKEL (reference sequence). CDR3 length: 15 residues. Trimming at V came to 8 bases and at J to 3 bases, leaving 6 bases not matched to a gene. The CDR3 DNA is TGTGCCAGCGAGGGACTAGCGGGGGCCGACTACGAGCAGTACTTC. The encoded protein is CASEGLAGADYEQYF.

The CDR3 is CASSPIGGENQPQHF. The DNA of the CDR3 is TGTGCCAGCTCACCAATTGGGGGCGAGAATCAGCCCCAGCATTTT. The gene calls are TRBV18 and TRBJ1-5; D is possibly TRBD1 (6 bases). V was clipped by 2 bases and J by 4 bases, with 12 bases between them. CDR1 and CDR2 (germline): KGHSH, LQKENI. This CDR3 contains 15 residues.

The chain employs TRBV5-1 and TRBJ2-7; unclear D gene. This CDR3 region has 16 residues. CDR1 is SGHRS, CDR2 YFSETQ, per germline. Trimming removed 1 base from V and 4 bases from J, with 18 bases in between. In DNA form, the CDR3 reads TGCGCCAGCAGCTTGCGGTCCTCAGCGAGAAGGTACGAGCAGTACTTC. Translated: CASSLRSSARRYEQYF.

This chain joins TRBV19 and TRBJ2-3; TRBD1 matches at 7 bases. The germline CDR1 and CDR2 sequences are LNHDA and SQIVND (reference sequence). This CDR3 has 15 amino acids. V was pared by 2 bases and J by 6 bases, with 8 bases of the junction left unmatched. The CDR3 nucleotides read TGTGCCAGTAGTATATTTAGAGGGGGCGGGGATACGCAGTATTTT. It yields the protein CASSIFRGGGDTQYF.

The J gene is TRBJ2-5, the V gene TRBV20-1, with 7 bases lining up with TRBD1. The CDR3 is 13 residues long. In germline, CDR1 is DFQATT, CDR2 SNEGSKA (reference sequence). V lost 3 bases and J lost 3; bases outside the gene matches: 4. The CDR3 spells CSASRGQKETQYF. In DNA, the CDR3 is TGCAGTGCTAGTCGGGGACAGAAAGAGACCCAGTACTTC.

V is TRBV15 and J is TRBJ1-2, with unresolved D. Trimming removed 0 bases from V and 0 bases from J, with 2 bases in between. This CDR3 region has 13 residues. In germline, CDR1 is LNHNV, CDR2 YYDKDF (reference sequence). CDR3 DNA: TGTGCCACCAGCAGAGATACTAACTATGGCTACACCTTC. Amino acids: CATSRDTNYGYTF.

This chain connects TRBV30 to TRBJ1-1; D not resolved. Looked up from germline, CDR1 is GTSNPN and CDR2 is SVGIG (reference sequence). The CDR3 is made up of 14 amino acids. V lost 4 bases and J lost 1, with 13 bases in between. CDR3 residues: CAWNTGNSNTEAFF. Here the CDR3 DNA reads TGTGCCTGGAATACGGGGAATTCGAACACTGAAGCTTTCTTT.

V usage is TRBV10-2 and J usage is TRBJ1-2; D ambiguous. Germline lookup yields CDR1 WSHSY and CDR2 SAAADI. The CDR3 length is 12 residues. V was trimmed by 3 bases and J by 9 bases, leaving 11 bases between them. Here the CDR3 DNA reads TGCGCCAGCAGTGAACAGAATCGGCGCTACACCTTC. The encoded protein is CASSEQNRRYTF.

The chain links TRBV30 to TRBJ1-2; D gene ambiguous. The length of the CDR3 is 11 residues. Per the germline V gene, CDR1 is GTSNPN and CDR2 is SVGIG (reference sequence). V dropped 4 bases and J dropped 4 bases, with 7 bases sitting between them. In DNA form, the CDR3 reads TGTGCCTGGAACCCGGGCTATGGCTACACCTTC. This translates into CAWNPGYGYTF.

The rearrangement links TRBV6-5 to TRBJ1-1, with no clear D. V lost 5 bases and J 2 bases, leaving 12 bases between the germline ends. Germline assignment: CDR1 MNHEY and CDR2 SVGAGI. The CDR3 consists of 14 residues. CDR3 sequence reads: CASSQRQLNTEAFF. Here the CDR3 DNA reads TGTGCCAGCAGTCAACGACAATTAAACACTGAAGCTTTCTTT.

CDR3 sequence (DNA): TGTGCCAGCAGCGGCGTAGGGGACACCGGGGAGCTGTTTTTT. Translated: CASSGVGDTGELFF. This chain links TRBV7-9 with TRBJ2-2, with a possible D match to TRBD1 (5 bases). The germline gives CDR1 SEHNR, CDR2 FQNEAQ (reference sequence). The length of the CDR3 is 14 residues. V was trimmed by 5 bases and J by 3 bases, leaving 10 bases between them.

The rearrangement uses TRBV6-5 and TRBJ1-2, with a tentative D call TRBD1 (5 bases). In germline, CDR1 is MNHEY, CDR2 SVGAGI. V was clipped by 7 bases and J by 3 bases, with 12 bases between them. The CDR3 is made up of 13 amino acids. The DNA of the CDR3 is TGTGCCAGCAACCCGACAGAGTACTATGGCTACACCTTC. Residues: CASNPTEYYGYTF.

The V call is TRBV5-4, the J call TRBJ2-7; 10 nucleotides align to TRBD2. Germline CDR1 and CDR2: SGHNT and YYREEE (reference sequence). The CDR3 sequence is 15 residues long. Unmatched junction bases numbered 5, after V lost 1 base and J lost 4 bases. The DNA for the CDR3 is TGTGCCAGCAGCTTGTCCCTAGCGGGGGAGTACGAGCAGTACTTC. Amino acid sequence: CASSLSLAGEYEQYF. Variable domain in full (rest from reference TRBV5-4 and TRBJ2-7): ETGVTQSPTHLIKTRGQQVTLRCSSQSGHNTVSWYQQALGQGPQFIFQYYREEENGRGNFPPRFSGLQFPNYSSELNVNALELDDSALYLCASSLSLAGEYEQYFGPGTRLTVT.

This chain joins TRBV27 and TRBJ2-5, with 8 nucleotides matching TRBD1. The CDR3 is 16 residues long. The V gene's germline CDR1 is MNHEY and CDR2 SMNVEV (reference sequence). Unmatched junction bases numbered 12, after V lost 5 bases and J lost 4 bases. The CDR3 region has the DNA TGTGCCAGCAGTCCATCCCCGACAGGGGCGGGAGAGACCCAGTACTTC. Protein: CASSPSPTGAGETQYF.